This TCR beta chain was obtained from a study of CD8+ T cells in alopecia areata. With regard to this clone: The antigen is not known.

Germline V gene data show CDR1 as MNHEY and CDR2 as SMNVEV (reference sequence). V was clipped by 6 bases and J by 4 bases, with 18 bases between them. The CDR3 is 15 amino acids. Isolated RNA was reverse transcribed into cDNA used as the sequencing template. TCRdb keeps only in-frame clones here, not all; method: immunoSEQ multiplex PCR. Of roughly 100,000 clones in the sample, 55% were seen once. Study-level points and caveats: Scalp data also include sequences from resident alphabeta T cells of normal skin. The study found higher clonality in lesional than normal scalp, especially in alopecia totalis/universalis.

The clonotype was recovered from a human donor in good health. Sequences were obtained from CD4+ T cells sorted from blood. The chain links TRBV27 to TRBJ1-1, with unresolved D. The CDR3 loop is CASSSSGAGGTEAFF. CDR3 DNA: TGTGCCAGCAGCTCATCGGGTGCCGGTGGCACTGAAGCTTTCTTT.